This T cell receptor (beta chain) was retrieved from a study of control samples from healthy donors and cancer patients. Libraries were prepared by immunoSEQ multiplex PCR; TCRdb keeps only in-frame clonotypes and omits some of them. Altogether tens of thousands of clones are present, roughly 91% being singletons, with the ten largest covering around 5.4%. J lost 4 bases, V lost 5 bases, and 7 bases had no gene match. Germline assignment: CDR1 SGHRS and CDR2 YFSETQ. This CDR3 is 15 amino acids long. The specimen sequenced was blood. This rearrangement joins TRBV5-1 to TRBJ1-4, with 8 bases lining up with TRBD1. The TCR was taken from a man aged 50-59 years in good health. CDR3 residues: CASSATTGDNEKLFF. DNA for the CDR3: TGCGCCAGCAGTGCAACGACAGGGGATAATGAAAAACTGTTTTTT. The full variable domain, with the rest looked up from reference TRBV5-1 and TRBJ1-4, is KAGVTQTPRYLIKTRGQQVTLSCSPISGHRSVSWYQQTPGQGLQFLFEYFSETQRNKGNFPGRFSGRQFSNSRSEMNVSTLELGDSALYLCASSATTGDNEKLFFGSGTQLSVL.